This T cell receptor (beta chain) was captured in a study of shared clonotypes between healthy human individuals. Study conclusions and caveats: Depth was large, yet rarefaction showed that sorted-subset sequencing was incomplete. In a few donors, about 5% of naive CD4 clonotypes appeared in common.

As concerns this clone: Antigen unknown.

In germline, CDR1 is SGHTA, CDR2 FQGTGA. The CDR3 covers 15 residues. Unmatched junction bases numbered 4, after V lost 3 bases and J lost 3 bases. Produced via immunoSEQ multiplex PCR; TCRdb's table is partial and in-frame only. Of 2 million to 2.5 million clones listed, 85% to 95% are singletons. Source material: naive CD4+ T cells from PBMCs. Subset defined: CD45RA+ positively selected. The receptor was isolated from a man younger than 35 in good health. Some clones in this sample may be carry-over from other donors' samples. V usage is TRBV7-3 and J usage is TRBJ2-5; 10 bases agree with TRBD1. The CDR3 region is CASSFDGQGEETQYF. The CDR3 DNA follows: TGTGCCAGCAGCTTCGACGGACAGGGGGAAGAGACCCAGTACTTC.